These 14 T cell receptor beta chains originate from one sample sequenced in a study of naive and memory T cell subsets. Broader study findings: Possibly reflecting memory cells re-expressing CD45RA, a few larger clonotypes occurred in naive repertoires, especially CD8.

No antigen has been identified for these receptors. An equimolar mix of two oligonucleotides served as the beta constant-region primer for TRBC1 and TRBC2. Ligated cDNA was amplified by four rounds of PCR with nested alpha and beta constant-region primers and SP2. TCRdb recomputed calls from the UMI-ligation and nested PCR reads with MiXCR, one row per CDR3 protein. The repertoire holds about 150,000 distinct CDR3 sequences, with 22% as singletons. Sequenced material: naive CD4+ T cells from blood. Receptors were obtained from a human donor in good health.

This clonotype was counted a single time. V gene TRBV19 combines with J gene TRBJ2-1; D is possibly TRBD1 or TRBD2 (7 bases each). This CDR3 has 13 residues. The germline gives CDR1 LNHDA, CDR2 SQIVND (reference sequence). V lost 6 bases to trimming and J lost 9 bases, with 15 bases between them. CDR3 residues: CASRSDREGEQFF. CDR3 DNA sequence: TGTGCCAGTAGATCTGACAGGGAGGGTGAGCAGTTCTTC. Full variable domain (outside the CDR3, taken from reference TRBV19 and TRBJ2-1): DGGITQSPKYLFRKEGQNVTLSCEQNLNHDAMYWYRQDPGQGLRLIYYSQIVNDFQKGDIAEGYSVSREKKESFPLTVTSAQKNPTAFYLCASRSDREGEQFFGPGTRLTVL.

This clonotype has more than one count but fewer than ten. V and J are TRBV27 and TRBJ1-5, with D hard to call. This CDR3 comprises 12 residues. The germline V gene encodes CDR1 MNHEY and CDR2 SMNVEV (reference sequence). The germline V and J ends were trimmed by 3 bases and 6 bases, with 6 bases remaining between them. CDR3 protein: CASSFYGQPQHF. The CDR3 coding sequence is TGTGCCAGCAGTTTCTACGGTCAGCCCCAGCATTTT.

This clonotype was picked up many times. The J gene is TRBJ2-1, the V gene TRBV10-3; 9 positions agree with TRBD2. Per the germline V gene, CDR1 is ENHRY and CDR2 is SYGVKD. The V segment lost 4 bases and the J segment 7 bases; nucleotides outside the gene matches: 8. The CDR3 contains 15 residues. The CDR3 DNA follows: TGTGCCATCAGTGTGGGCGGGAGGGCCCAAAATGAGCAGTTCTTC. Amino acids: CAISVGGRAQNEQFF.

This clonotype was detected many times. The rearrangement links TRBV29-1 to TRBJ2-7; no clear D. Germline CDR1 is SQVTM and CDR2 is ANQGSEA. This CDR3 is built from 12 residues. The V gene lost 4 bases and the J gene lost 0 bases, with 7 bases spanning the gap. The CDR3 DNA follows: TGCAGCGTTGGTCACGGCTCCTACGAGCAGTACTTC. It is translated as CSVGHGSYEQYF.

This clonotype has ten or more counts. The chain couples TRBV7-2 to TRBJ2-1, with D maybe TRBD1 (6 bases). CDR1 and CDR2 (germline): SGHTA, FQGNSA. Trimming left V 0 bases short and J 0 bases short, with 15 bases between. CDR3 length equals 18 residues. The CDR3 region is CASSLAGEGEGSYNEQFF. In DNA form, the CDR3 reads TGTGCCAGCAGCTTAGCGGGTGAGGGGGAAGGCTCCTACAATGAGCAGTTCTTC.

This clonotype was detected a few times. This chain uses TRBV20-1 with TRBJ2-3; 8 bases line up with TRBD1. Germline CDR1 is DFQATT and CDR2 is SNEGSKA (reference sequence). Trimming at V came to 2 bases and at J to 2 bases, leaving 9 bases not matched to a gene. The CDR3 has 16 residues. CDR3: CSARTPGTGLTDTQYF. In DNA, the CDR3 is TGCAGTGCTAGAACTCCCGGGACAGGACTCACAGATACGCAGTATTTT.

The count of this clonotype is one. The CDR3 sequence is CASSLVSGGGSYEQYF. CDR3 DNA: TGTGCCAGCAGCTTAGTCTCGGGTGGGGGGTCCTACGAGCAGTACTTC. This rearrangement joins TRBV7-2 to TRBJ2-7; possible D gene TRBD2, 6 bases. There are 16 residues in the CDR3. V was clipped by 1 base and J by 1 base, with 14 bases between them. CDR1 is SGHTA and CDR2 is FQGNSA in the germline V gene.

This clonotype was recorded at least ten times. The chain employs TRBV28 and TRBJ2-7; D is uncertain. Germline lookup yields CDR1 MDHEN and CDR2 SYDVKM. V lost 5 bases and J 7 bases, leaving 21 bases between the germline ends. The CDR3 runs to 15 residues. The CDR3 DNA reads TGTGCCAGCAGTACCAATCCTCCCCGTGCTCTAGAGCAGTACTTC. Translation: CASSTNPPRALEQYF.

The J gene is TRBJ2-5, the V gene TRBV28, with 8 positions matching TRBD2. Per germline, CDR1 MDHEN and CDR2 SYDVKM. The CDR3 is made up of 15 amino acids. V lost 6 bases to trimming and J lost 4 bases; unmatched junction nucleotides: 10. CDR3 region: CASSRRLASGETQYF. The CDR3 DNA reads as TGTGCCAGCAGCCGCCGACTAGCGTCTGGAGAGACCCAGTACTTC.

The gene calls are TRBV7-2 and TRBJ2-4; D is possibly TRBD1 or TRBD2 (6 bases each). The CDR3 contains 15 residues. Germline V lookup: CDR1 SGHTA, CDR2 FQGNSA. V gave up 3 bases and J gave up 2 bases, with 11 bases separating them. CDR3 protein: CASSFDGGPKNIQYF. CDR3 bases: TGTGCCAGCAGCTTTGATGGGGGGCCCAAAAACATTCAGTACTTC.

This CDR3 reads CASSPPPLYQETQYF. CDR3 coding DNA: TGTGCCAGCAGCCCGCCCCCTTTGTACCAAGAGACCCAGTACTTC. The rearrangement links TRBV3-1 to TRBJ2-5; no firm D call. Deletions cut 4 bases from V and 0 bases from J, with 12 bases between. From germline, CDR1 is LGHDT and CDR2 YNNKEL (reference sequence). The CDR3 is 15 residues long.

In this sample, this clonotype turned up a few times. DNA of the CDR3: TGTGCCAGCAGTTACGTTGGAAAGACTTTCTTT. Protein: CASSYVGKTFF. The J gene is TRBJ1-1, the V gene TRBV6-5; D not certain. V gave up 2 bases and J gave up 12 bases, with 10 bases separating them. Germline V gene data show CDR1 as MNHEY and CDR2 as SVGAGI. CDR3 length: 11 amino acids.

The genes are TRBV6-5 and TRBJ2-1; 11 bases are shared with TRBD2. V lost 5 bases and J lost 2; bases outside the gene matches: 2. Germline values: CDR1 MNHEY, CDR2 SVGAGI. This CDR3 has 15 residues. CDR3: CASSRTSGPYNEQFF. CDR3 DNA: TGTGCCAGCAGTCGGACTAGCGGGCCCTACAATGAGCAGTTCTTC.

This sequence joins TRBV7-2 and TRBJ2-1, with 13 bases matching TRBD2. Germline V gene sequence: CDR1 SGHTA, CDR2 FQGNSA. The CDR3 sequence is 15 residues long. J lost 5 bases, V lost 3 bases, and 1 base had no gene match. CDR3 sequence: CASSFTSGRDNEQFF. In DNA form, the CDR3 reads TGTGCCAGCAGCTTCACTAGCGGGAGGGACAATGAGCAGTTCTTC.